The 4 T cell receptor beta chains in this list originate from one sample, sequenced in a study of CD4 T cells in relation to SARS-CoV-2 and coronaviruses. What these receptors recognize is not known. The table came from immunoSEQ multiplex PCR; TCRdb's copy has only in-frame clones and leaves some out. This table holds roughly 17,000 clones, approximately 80% found once. Before the COVID-19 pandemic, during about 2010-2018, CD4+ T cells were taken from unexposed donors. The cells were cultured for over eight days before CD4+ T cells were isolated. Source material: CD4+ T cells from PBMCs, cultured in vitro. The receptors here all came from a human donor in good health.

The table lists this clone with a few counts. The chain couples TRBV7-2 to TRBJ2-7, with D perhaps matching TRBD2 (7 bases). The CDR3 contains 16 residues. Germline V CDR1 and CDR2: SGHTA, FQGNSA. Trimming stripped 5 bases from V and 2 bases from J, with 19 bases between. CDR3 region: CASSGGGLAAAYEQYF. The CDR3 coding sequence is TGTGCCAGCAGCGGGGGCGGGCTAGCGGCGGCCTACGAGCAGTACTTC.

V gene TRBV7-8 combines with J gene TRBJ2-1; D remains unclear. The germline gives CDR1 SGHVS, CDR2 FQNEAQ. The length of the CDR3 is 12 residues. Trimming removed 0 bases at V and 8 bases at J, with 5 bases between. This chain's CDR3 is CASSLARDEQFF. The CDR3 DNA sequence: TGTGCCAGCAGCTTAGCTCGGGATGAGCAGTTCTTC.

This clone has more than one count but fewer than ten. V gene TRBV19 combines with J gene TRBJ2-6; either TRBD1 or TRBD2 may supply D (5 bases each). Germline values: CDR1 LNHDA, CDR2 SQIVND (reference sequence). V was trimmed by 1 base and J by 0 bases, leaving 13 bases between them. CDR3 length equals 18 residues. CDR3 nucleotides: TGTGCCAGTAGTATAGTTCGGGGCTCGAACTCTGGGGCCAACGTCCTGACTTTC. Residues: CASSIVRGSNSGANVLTF. The full variable domain, rest sourced from reference TRBV19 and TRBJ2-6, is DGGITQSPKYLFRKEGQNVTLSCEQNLNHDAMYWYRQDPGQGLRLIYYSQIVNDFQKGDIAEGYSVSREKKESFPLTVTSAQKNPTAFYLCASSIVRGSNSGANVLTFGAGSRLTVL.

The rearrangement uses TRBV12-5 and TRBJ2-5; D possibly corresponds to TRBD2 (5 bases). V was cut by 5 bases and J by 5 bases, with 6 bases left in between. From germline, CDR1 is LGHNT and CDR2 FRNRAP. The CDR3 loop spans 11 amino acids. CDR3 in amino acids: CASGPGETQYF. The CDR3 region has the DNA TGTGCTAGTGGTCCGGGGGAGACCCAGTACTTC. Drawing the rest from reference TRBV12-5 and TRBJ2-5, the complete variable domain is DARVTQTPRHKVTEMGQEVTMRCQPILGHNTVFWYRQTMMQGLELLAYFRNRAPLDDSGMPKDRFSAEMPDATLATLKIQPSEPRDSAVYFCASGPGETQYFGPGTRLLVL.